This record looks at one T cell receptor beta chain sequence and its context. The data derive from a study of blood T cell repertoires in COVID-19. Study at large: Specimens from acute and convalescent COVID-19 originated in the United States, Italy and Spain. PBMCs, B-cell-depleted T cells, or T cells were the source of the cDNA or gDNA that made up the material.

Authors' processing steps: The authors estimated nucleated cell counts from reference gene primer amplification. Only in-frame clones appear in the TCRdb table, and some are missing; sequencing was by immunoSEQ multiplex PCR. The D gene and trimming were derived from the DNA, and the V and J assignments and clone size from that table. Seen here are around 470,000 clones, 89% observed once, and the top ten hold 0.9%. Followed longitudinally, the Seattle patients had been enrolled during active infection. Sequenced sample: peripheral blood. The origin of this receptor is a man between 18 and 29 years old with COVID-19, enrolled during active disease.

The CDR3 loop is CAISGGDLDREETQYF. The CDR3 DNA follows: TGTGCCATCAGCGGGGGAGACCTGGACAGGGAGGAGACCCAGTACTTC. The rearrangement links TRBV10-3 to TRBJ2-5; 8 positions match TRBD1. Germline loops: CDR1 ENHRY, CDR2 SYGVKD. The CDR3 extends over 16 amino acids. The J segment lost 5 bases and the V segment lost 6 bases, leaving 14 bases of the junction unmatched.